Presented here are 18 T cell receptor beta chains from one specimen sequenced in a study of T cells in localized non-small cell lung cancer. This table comes from immunoSEQ multiplex PCR, and its TCRdb copy is limited to in-frame clones, with some not included. The sample includes roughly 28,000 clones, 87% of them seen just once. Sequenced here: peripheral blood, sampled before any cancer treatment. These receptors all stem from a male donor at least 60 years old with stage I lung adenocarcinoma.

This chain uses TRBV6-5 with TRBJ2-3; D is possibly TRBD2 (5 bases). Per germline, CDR1 MNHEY and CDR2 SVGAGI. The CDR3 is made up of 15 amino acids. The V end was cut by 0 bases, the J end by 2 bases, with 9 bases between. The CDR3 DNA is TGTGCCAGCAGTTACTCAGGACTTCTCACAGATACGCAGTATTTT. Its translation is CASSYSGLLTDTQYF.

This clone has a handful of counts. The rearrangement joins TRBV2 to TRBJ2-7; the D gene could be TRBD1 or TRBD2 (5 bases each). The CDR3 runs to 12 residues. The V gene's germline CDR1 is SNHLY and CDR2 FYNNEI. Trimming removed 6 bases from V and 3 bases from J, with 9 bases in between. CDR3 nucleotide sequence: TGTGCCAGCAGCTGGGACGGCTACGAGCAGTACTTC. Translation: CASSWDGYEQYF.

The chain has TRBV7-2 and TRBJ1-4; unclear D gene. The CDR3 length is 14 residues. CDR1 is SGHTA, CDR2 FQGNSA, per germline. V was pared by 0 bases and J by 10 bases, with 12 bases between. In nucleotides, the CDR3 is TGTGCCAGCAGCTTAGCCGGGTTTTATGGAAAACTGTTTTTT. Its protein is CASSLAGFYGKLFF.

This clone has a single count. This sequence joins TRBV5-6 and TRBJ2-3; maybe TRBD2 (6 bases). Germline V lookup: CDR1 SGHDT, CDR2 YYEEEE. The CDR3 covers 14 residues. V lost 0 bases and J lost 4, with 9 bases in between. The CDR3 coding sequence is TGTGCCAGCAGCTTGGGACTAGGACCAGATACGCAGTATTTT. Encoded protein: CASSLGLGPDTQYF.

This chain connects TRBV7-8 to TRBJ2-7, with D hard to call. CDR3 size: 14 residues. Germline V gives CDR1 SGHVS, CDR2 FQNEAQ. Deletions cut 1 base from V and 0 bases from J, with 7 bases between. DNA of the CDR3: TGTGCCAGCAGCTTAGGGAGATTCTCCTACGAGCAGTACTTC. Translation gives CASSLGRFSYEQYF.

A single count supports this clone. V is TRBV30 and J is TRBJ1-1, with D hard to call. The V and J ends lost 0 bases and 5 bases respectively, with 7 bases between them. The CDR3 is made up of 12 amino acids. Germline CDR1 GTSNPN, CDR2 SVGIG (reference sequence). Here the CDR3 reads CAWSVQGTEAFF. The DNA of the CDR3 is TGTGCCTGGAGTGTGCAAGGTACTGAAGCTTTCTTT.

CDR3 DNA: TGCGCCAGCAGCTTAAATTACAATGAGCAGTTCTTC. This translates into CASSLNYNEQFF. The chain has TRBV5-1 and TRBJ2-1; D unresolved. The CDR3 covers 12 residues. Trimming left V 2 bases short and J 4 bases short, with 4 bases between. Germline V lookup: CDR1 SGHRS, CDR2 YFSETQ.

The chain combines TRBV5-1 with TRBJ1-4; tentative D call: TRBD1 (6 bases). The CDR3 contains 15 residues. Trimming removed 5 bases from V and 4 bases from J, with 15 bases in between. Germline CDR1 and CDR2: SGHRS and YFSETQ. As DNA, the CDR3 is TGCGCCAGCAGGCTTACAGGGTCGGATAATGAAAAACTGTTTTTT. Encoded protein: CASRLTGSDNEKLFF.

The chain combines TRBV19 with TRBJ1-5; no definite D call. Trimming removed 5 bases at V and 5 bases at J, with 16 bases between. Germline-derived CDR1 and CDR2 are LNHDA and SQIVND (reference sequence). The CDR3 runs 15 residues. CDR3 protein: CASSGSGMSDQPQHF. The CDR3 region has the DNA TGTGCCAGTAGTGGTTCGGGAATGTCCGATCAGCCCCAGCATTTT.

The CDR3 protein is CASSLDTLIQYF. CDR3 nucleotide sequence: TGTGCCAGCAGCTTAGATACACTAATTCAGTACTTC. This rearrangement joins TRBV7-2 to TRBJ2-4; no reliable D call. The V gene's germline CDR1 is SGHTA and CDR2 FQGNSA. CDR3 length equals 12 residues. Trimming cost V 1 base and J 10 bases, with 8 bases left between them. The whole variable domain, filled in from reference TRBV7-2 and TRBJ2-4, reads GAGVSQSPSNKVTEKGKDVELRCDPISGHTALYWYRQSLGQGLEFLIYFQGNSAPDKSGLPSDRFSAERTGGSVSTLTIQRTQQEDSAVYLCASSLDTLIQYFGAGTRLSVL.

The genes are TRBV7-2 and TRBJ2-1, with TRBD2 matching 7 bases. V lost 1 base and J lost 4; bases outside the gene matches: 4. This CDR3 has 15 residues. Germline CDR1 and CDR2: SGHTA and FQGNSA. CDR3 DNA: TGTGCCAGCAGCTTAGAGGCTAGCGGATACAATGAGCAGTTCTTC. Translation gives CASSLEASGYNEQFF. The full variable domain, completed using reference TRBV7-2 and TRBJ2-1, is GAGVSQSPSNKVTEKGKDVELRCDPISGHTALYWYRQSLGQGLEFLIYFQGNSAPDKSGLPSDRFSAERTGGSVSTLTIQRTQQEDSAVYLCASSLEASGYNEQFFGPGTRLTVL.

This chain joins TRBV4-3 and TRBJ2-3; D perhaps matches TRBD1 (6 bases). V was trimmed by 4 bases and J by 2 bases, leaving 16 bases between them. In germline, CDR1 is LGHNA, CDR2 YSLEER. The CDR3 totals 16 residues. Written as DNA, the CDR3 is TGCGCCAGCAGCCCCCGTGGGCAGGGGCCCACAGATACGCAGTATTTT. Protein sequence: CASSPRGQGPTDTQYF.

This chain connects TRBV9 to TRBJ1-3; D gene ambiguous. The germline gives CDR1 SGDLS, CDR2 YYNGEE. The V gene lost 0 bases and the J gene lost 2 bases, with 9 bases spanning the gap. The CDR3 covers 15 residues. CDR3 sequence: CASSVVEGPGNTIYF. DNA of the CDR3: TGTGCCAGCAGCGTAGTAGAAGGGCCTGGAAACACCATATATTTT. Full variable domain (remainder filled in from reference TRBV9 and TRBJ1-3): DSGVTQTPKHLITATGQRVTLRCSPRSGDLSVYWYQQSLDQGLQFLIQYYNGEERAKGNILERFSAQQFPDLHSELNLSSLELGDSALYFCASSVVEGPGNTIYFGEGSWLTVV.

A few counts support this clone. V is TRBV5-6 and J is TRBJ2-7, with D unresolved. CDR3 size: 14 residues. Trimming removed 0 bases from V and 3 bases from J, with 10 bases in between. CDR1 is SGHDT, CDR2 YYEEEE, per germline. This CDR3 is CASSLAPNIYEQYF. CDR3 DNA sequence: TGTGCCAGCAGCTTGGCCCCGAATATCTACGAGCAGTACTTC.

The CDR3 sequence: CASTRSRGGETQYF. The CDR3 DNA sequence: TGCGCCAGCACCCGATCTAGAGGGGGGGAGACCCAGTACTTC. The genes are TRBV5-1 and TRBJ2-5, with D perhaps given as TRBD1 or TRBD2 (6 bases each). Trimming shortened V by 6 bases and J by 5 bases, and 17 bases separated the two germline ends. Germline V CDR1 and CDR2: SGHRS, YFSETQ. This CDR3 has 14 residues.

This sequence joins TRBV5-1 and TRBJ2-3, with 7 bases lining up with TRBD1. Germline V gene lookup returns CDR1 SGHRS and CDR2 YFSETQ. There are 18 residues in the CDR3. Trimming took 0 bases from V and 0 from J; bases not matched to a gene: 10. This chain's CDR3 is CASSLGLTGPPSTDTQYF. CDR3 DNA: TGCGCCAGCAGCTTGGGCTTGACAGGGCCACCCAGCACAGATACGCAGTATTTT.

The chain joins TRBV4-2 to TRBJ1-5, with D hard to call. V was trimmed by 4 bases and J by 1 base, leaving 17 bases between them. The germline V gene has CDR1 LGHNA and CDR2 YNFKEQ. The CDR3 spans 17 residues. The CDR3 DNA reads as TGTGCCAGCAGCCGTGGGTCCGGTCAGAGGAGCAATCAGCCCCAGCATTTT. The encoded protein is CASSRGSGQRSNQPQHF.

This chain joins TRBV2 and TRBJ2-7, with 9 bases aligning to TRBD1. Per germline, CDR1 SNHLY and CDR2 FYNNEI. V dropped 6 bases and J dropped 2; count of bases not matched to a gene: 5. This CDR3 is built from 14 residues. The CDR3 spells CASRGQGGPYEQYF. The DNA of the CDR3 is TGTGCCAGCAGGGGACAGGGAGGGCCCTACGAGCAGTACTTC.